This T cell receptor (beta chain) was identified during a study of shared clonotypes between healthy human individuals. Generated by immunoSEQ multiplex PCR, the TCRdb table keeps only in-frame clones and is missing some. Of about 2.5 million clones detected, about nine tenths appear once; the ten largest clones hold 0.3% to 0.4%. With respect to this clone: The antigen is unknown.

Study results and caveats: It was the non-shared clonotypes that had lower generation probabilities than clonotypes shared by all four donors.

CDR1 is SNHLY, CDR2 FYNNEI, per germline. Trimming removed 5 bases at V and 16 bases at J, with 6 bases between. The CDR3 contains 8 residues. All donors were healthy HIV-negative adults lacking recent acute infections or vaccinations. Sample: naive CD4+ T cells from PBMCs. Subset indicated: CD45RA+ positively selected. This TCR was sampled from a young man in good health. Some clones in this sample may be carry-over from other donors' samples. The chain has TRBV2 and TRBJ2-4; D remains unclear. CDR3 region: CASSQIYF. CDR3 nucleotides: TGTGCCAGCAGTCAGATTTACTTC. The whole variable domain, remainder taken from reference TRBV2 and TRBJ2-4, is EPEVTQTPSHQVTQMGQEVILRCVPISNHLYFYWYRQILGQKVEFLVSFYNNEISEKSEIFDDQFSVERPDGSNFTLKIRSTKLEDSAMYFCASSQIYFGAGTRLSVL.